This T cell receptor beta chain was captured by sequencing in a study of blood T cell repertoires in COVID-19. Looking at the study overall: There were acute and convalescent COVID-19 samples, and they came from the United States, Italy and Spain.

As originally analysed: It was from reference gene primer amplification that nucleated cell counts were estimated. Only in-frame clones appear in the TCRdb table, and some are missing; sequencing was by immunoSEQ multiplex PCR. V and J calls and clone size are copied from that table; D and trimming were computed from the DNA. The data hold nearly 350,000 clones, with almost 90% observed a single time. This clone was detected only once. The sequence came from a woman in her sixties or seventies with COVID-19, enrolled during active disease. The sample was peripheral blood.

The CDR3 loop reads CSARVATGGNYGYTF. CDR3 nucleotides: TGCAGCGCCCGGGTCGCGACAGGGGGAAACTATGGCTACACCTTC. The V gene is TRBV29-1, the J gene TRBJ1-2, with 9 bases identical to TRBD1. This CDR3 contains 15 residues. Germline V gives CDR1 SQVTM, CDR2 ANQGSEA. V dropped 7 bases and J dropped 2; count of bases not matched to a gene: 11.